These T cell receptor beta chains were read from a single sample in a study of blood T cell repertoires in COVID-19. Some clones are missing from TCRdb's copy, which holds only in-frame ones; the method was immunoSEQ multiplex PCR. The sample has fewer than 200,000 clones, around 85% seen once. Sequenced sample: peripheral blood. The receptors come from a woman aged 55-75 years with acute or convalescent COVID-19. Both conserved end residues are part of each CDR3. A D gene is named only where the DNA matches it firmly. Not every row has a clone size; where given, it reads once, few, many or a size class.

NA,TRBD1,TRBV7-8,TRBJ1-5,CASSLGQGASPQHF,TGTGCCAGCAGCTTGGGACAGGGGGCTTCGCCCCAGCATTTT
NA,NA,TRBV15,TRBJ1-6,CATSRDGSYNSPLHF,TGTGCCACCAGCAGAGACGGCTCCTATAATTCACCCCTCCACTTT
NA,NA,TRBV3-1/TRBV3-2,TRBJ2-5,CASSHTGETQYF,TGTGCCAGCAGCCATACAGGGGAGACCCAGTACTTC
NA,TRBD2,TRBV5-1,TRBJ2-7,CASSWGLAGEQYF,TGCGCCAGCAGCTGGGGACTAGCGGGAGAGCAGTACTTC
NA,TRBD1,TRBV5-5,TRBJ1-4,CASSFRLTGIGEKLFF,TGTGCCAGCAGCTTCCGATTGACAGGGATTGGTGAAAAACTGTTTTTT
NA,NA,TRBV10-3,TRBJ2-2,CAISLQGTGELFF,TGTGCCATCAGCCTACAGGGCACCGGGGAGCTGTTTTTT
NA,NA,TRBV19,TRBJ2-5,CASSTGGGAETQYF,TGTGCCAGTAGTACCGGTGGGGGCGCGGAGACCCAGTACTTC
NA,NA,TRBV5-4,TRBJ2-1,CASSPGLNEQFF,TGTGCCAGCAGCCCAGGACTAAATGAGCAGTTCTTC
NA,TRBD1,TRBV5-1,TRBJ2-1,CASSWGQGPIYEQFF,TGCGCCAGCAGCTGGGGACAGGGGCCTATTTATGAGCAGTTCTTC
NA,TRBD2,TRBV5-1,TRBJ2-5,CASSLSGGVETQYF,TGCGCCAGCAGCTTGTCGGGAGGAGTAGAGACCCAGTACTTC
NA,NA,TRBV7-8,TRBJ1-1,CASSPGRGTEAFF,TGTGCCAGCAGCCCCGGCAGGGGCACTGAAGCTTTCTTT
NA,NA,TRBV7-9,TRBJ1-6,CASSPLLREANSPLHF,TGTGCCAGCAGCCCCCTACTCCGGGAGGCTAATTCACCCCTCCACTTT
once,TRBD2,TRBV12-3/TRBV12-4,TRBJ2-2,CATDSGFTGELFF,TGTGCCACGGATAGCGGGTTCACCGGGGAGCTGTTTTTT
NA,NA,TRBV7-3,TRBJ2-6,CASSPNSGANVLTF,TGTGCCAGCAGCCCCAACTCTGGGGCCAACGTCCTGACTTTC
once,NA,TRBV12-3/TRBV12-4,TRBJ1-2,CASSLGGPDGYTF,TGTGCCAGCAGTTTAGGGGGGCCGGATGGCTACACCTTC
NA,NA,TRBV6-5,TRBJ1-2,CASSSPSLAEYGYTF,TGTGCCAGCAGTTCCCCCTCACTTGCTGAGTATGGCTACACCTTC
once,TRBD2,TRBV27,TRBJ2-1,CASSLAGVSNEQFF,TGTGCCAGCAGCCTAGCGGGAGTAAGCAATGAGCAGTTCTTC
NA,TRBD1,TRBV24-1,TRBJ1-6,CATPFHISVSRSYRGNSPLHF,TGTGCCACCCCGTTCCACATTTCCGTTTCCCGTTCGTACAGGGGGAATTCACCCCTCCACTTT
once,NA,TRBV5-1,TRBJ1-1,CASHDLNPSMNTEAFF,TGCGCCAGCCATGACCTTAATCCTAGTATGAACACTGAAGCTTTCTTT
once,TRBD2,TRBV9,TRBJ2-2,CASSVGGRANTGELFF,TGTGCCAGCAGCGTAGGGGGGAGGGCGAACACCGGGGAGCTGTTTTTT
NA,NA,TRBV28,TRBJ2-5,CASSRGYQETQYF,TGTGCCAGCAGTAGGGGGTACCAAGAGACCCAGTACTTC
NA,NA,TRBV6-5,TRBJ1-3,CASTRTATGNTIYF,TGTGCCAGCACCCGGACAGCCACTGGAAACACCATATATTTT
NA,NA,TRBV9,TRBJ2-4,CASSVGGSSNIQYF,TGTGCCAGCAGCGTAGGAGGATCGTCTAACATTCAGTACTTC
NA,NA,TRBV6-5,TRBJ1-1,CASSYTDMNTEAFF,TGTGCCAGCAGTTACACTGACATGAACACTGAAGCTTTCTTT
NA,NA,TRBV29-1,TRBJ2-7,CSVKRSSYEQYF,TGCAGCGTTAAGAGAAGCTCCTACGAGCAGTACTTC
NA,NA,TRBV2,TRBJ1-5,CASSWDINQPQHF,TGTGCCAGCAGTTGGGACATCAATCAGCCCCAGCATTTT
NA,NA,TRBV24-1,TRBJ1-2,CATSNGARNGYTF,TGTGCCACCTCTAATGGTGCGAGGAATGGCTACACCTTC
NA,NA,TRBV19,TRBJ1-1,CASSTGGGTNTEAFF,TGTGCCAGTAGTACGGGCGGGGGCACGAACACTGAAGCTTTCTTT
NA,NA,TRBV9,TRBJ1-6,CASSVGGGGSSYNSPLHF,TGTGCCAGCAGCGTAGGCGGCGGGGGGTCCTCCTATAATTCACCCCTCCACTTT
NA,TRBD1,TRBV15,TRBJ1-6,CATSRDRGSPLHF,TGTGCCACCAGCAGGGACAGGGGTTCACCCCTCCACTTT
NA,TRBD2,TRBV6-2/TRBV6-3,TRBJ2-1,CASSHRTSAIRSYNEQFF,TGTGCCAGCAGTCATCGGACTAGCGCGATCCGATCCTACAATGAGCAGTTCTTC
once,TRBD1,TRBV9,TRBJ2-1,CASSPGGVSYNEQLF,TGTGCCAGCAGCCCAGGGGGTGTCTCCTACAATGAGCAGCTCTTC
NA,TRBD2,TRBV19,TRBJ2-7,CASSIKAGALYEQYF,TGTGCCAGTAGTATCAAGGCGGGAGCACTCTACGAGCAGTACTTC
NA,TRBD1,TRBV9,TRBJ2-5,CASSPRDRAQETQYF,TGTGCCAGCAGCCCCCGGGACAGGGCTCAAGAGACCCAGTACTTC
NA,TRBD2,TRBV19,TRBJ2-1,CATALGLAAQTPQFF,TGTGCCACCGCCCTGGGCCTAGCGGCCCAAACCCCGCAGTTCTTC
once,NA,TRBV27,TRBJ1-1,CASSLKADLGTEAFF,TGTGCCAGCAGTTTAAAGGCGGACTTGGGCACTGAAGCTTTCTTT